The 22 T cell receptor beta chains in this list originate from one sample, sequenced in a study of beta chain features in type 1 diabetes (dated by TCRdb to between 2017 and 2018). Here is what the overall study found, with its caveats: Type 1 diabetes patients showed a moderate but significant shortening of TCRB CDR3 length in all four CD4+ subsets.

Libraries came from the immunoSEQ multiplex PCR assay. All of the isolated RNA was reverse transcribed with the High Capacity cDNA Reverse Transcription Kit, so expressed TCRB transcripts were sequenced. Not all clones reach the TCRdb copy of this immuneACCESS table, which keeps in-frame sequences only. Checked studies attribute under half of the gap to unresolved V genes and leave the rest unexplained. Recorded for this sample are 600,000 to 700,000 clones; about an eighth of them occurred a single time. The ten biggest clones cover less than 0.025% of the sample. No antigen has been assigned to these receptors. The sequencing input was naive CD4+ T cells from blood. The intended sense of this specimen's cell subset or site label: true naive CD4+ T cells. The source of these receptors is a man between 18 and 35 years old with type 1 diabetes.

V usage is TRBV5-1 and J usage is TRBJ1-1, with a possible D match to TRBD1 (5 bases). CDR1 is SGHRS and CDR2 is YFSETQ in the germline V gene. The length of the CDR3 is 14 residues. Trimming pared 2 bases from V and 1 base from J, leaving 9 bases between. CDR3 in DNA: TGCGCCAGCAGCTTCAGCAGGGAGAACACTGAAGCTTTCTTT. Translation: CASSFSRENTEAFF.

This clone was picked up a small number of times. V usage is TRBV9 and J usage is TRBJ2-1; 11 bases line up with TRBD2. The ends lost 7 bases at V and 5 bases at J; junction bases unmatched: 5. CDR1 and CDR2 (germline): SGDLS, YYNGEE. CDR3 length: 14 residues. The CDR3 loop reads CASGTGLADNEQFF. In DNA form, the CDR3 reads TGTGCCAGCGGGACGGGACTAGCGGACAATGAGCAGTTCTTC.

This clone was picked up a small number of times. This sample also contains other DNA sequences that code for the same CDR3. The J gene is TRBJ2-5, the V gene TRBV5-1; D is uncertain. The V and J ends lost 2 bases and 3 bases respectively, with 5 bases between them. The germline CDR1 and CDR2 sequences are SGHRS and YFSETQ. The CDR3 runs to 12 residues. The CDR3 loop reads CASSFSEETQYF. The CDR3 DNA sequence: TGCGCCAGCAGCTTTTCCGAAGAGACCCAGTACTTC.

This clone was counted only a few times. This chain uses TRBV10-3 with TRBJ1-5, with a weak D call TRBD1 (6 bases). The V and J ends lost 6 bases and 5 bases respectively, with 11 bases between them. The CDR3 covers 13 residues. CDR1 ENHRY and CDR2 SYGVKD come from the germline V gene. The CDR3 DNA follows: TGTGCCATCAGCCGCAACAGGGATCAGCCCCAGCATTTT. It yields the protein CAISRNRDQPQHF.

The chain is built from TRBV7-9 and TRBJ2-3; no definite D call. The CDR3 consists of 15 residues. Germline V gene sequence: CDR1 SEHNR, CDR2 FQNEAQ (reference sequence). V was shortened by 5 bases and J by 0 bases, with 12 bases between the two germline ends. CDR3 amino acids: CASSQDRTSTDTQYF. Here the CDR3 DNA reads TGTGCCAGCAGCCAAGATCGGACCAGCACAGATACGCAGTATTTT.

This clone showed up just a few times. The chain couples TRBV5-4 to TRBJ1-2; 8 nucleotides match TRBD1. J was trimmed by 2 bases and V by 4 bases; bases with no gene match: 7. Germline assignment: CDR1 SGHNT and CDR2 YYREEE (reference sequence). This CDR3 has 15 residues. The CDR3: CASSGKQGGNYGYTF. CDR3 DNA sequence: TGTGCCAGCAGCGGGAAACAGGGGGGAAACTATGGCTACACCTTC.

In its sample, this clone was seen a few times. The chain joins TRBV6-6 to TRBJ1-2, with D uncertain. The V gene's germline CDR1 is MNHNY and CDR2 SVGAGI (reference sequence). This CDR3 has 12 amino acids. The ends were cut back, 6 bases at V and 13 bases at J, with 18 bases in the middle. CDR3 in DNA: TGTGCCAGCAGCCCCGATGAGGGCAGAGTCACCTTC. Its translation is CASSPDEGRVTF.

The genes are TRBV7-3 and TRBJ2-5; TRBD2 aligns across 10 bases. CDR1 SGHTA and CDR2 FQGTGA come from the germline V gene. Germline trimming cut 0 bases from V and 1 base from J; bases unmatched to any gene: 2. CDR3 length equals 16 residues. The CDR3 DNA follows: TGTGCCAGCAGCTTAACTTCTAGCGGGGGCCAAGAGACCCAGTACTTC. This translates into CASSLTSSGGQETQYF.

This clone was found a few times. The rearrangement uses TRBV30 and TRBJ1-6; D ambiguous. Trimming took off 0 bases at V and 7 bases at J, with 10 bases between the two ends. Germline assignment: CDR1 GTSNPN and CDR2 SVGIG (reference sequence). The CDR3 has 14 residues. The CDR3 DNA reads as TGTGCCTGGAGTGTTTCGGGCCGGAATTCACCCCTCCACTTT. This codes for CAWSVSGRNSPLHF.

This clone was counted a few times. The chain has TRBV7-9 and TRBJ2-3; 7 nucleotides align to TRBD1. This CDR3 contains 16 residues. The J segment lost 6 bases and the V segment lost 5 bases, leaving 14 bases of the junction unmatched. Germline assignment: CDR1 SEHNR and CDR2 FQNEAQ (reference sequence). The CDR3: CASSAHGTVVSDTQYF. In DNA, the CDR3 is TGTGCCAGCAGCGCCCACGGGACAGTTGTGAGCGATACGCAGTATTTT.

The chain links TRBV28 to TRBJ2-3, with D possibly being TRBD1 (6 bases). Germline values: CDR1 MDHEN, CDR2 SYDVKM. V lost 4 bases and J 3 bases, leaving 8 bases between the germline ends. CDR3 length: 13 amino acids. The CDR3 sequence is CASSWDITDTQYF. CDR3 bases: TGTGCCAGCAGTTGGGACATTACAGATACGCAGTATTTT.

This clone occurred a few times. V and J are TRBV10-3 and TRBJ1-1; TRBD1 matches at 10 bases. The length of the CDR3 is 17 residues. CDR1 is ENHRY and CDR2 is SYGVKD in the germline V gene. J was trimmed by 4 bases and V by 4 bases; bases with no gene match: 12. CDR3 nucleotides: TGTGCCATCAGTGCTCGGACAGGGGGTAAAGAGGGCACTGAAGCTTTCTTT. Protein sequence: CAISARTGGKEGTEAFF.

This clone has only a few counts. The sample carries other DNA sequences with the same CDR3. The chain couples TRBV5-1 to TRBJ2-6, with no clear D. CDR1 and CDR2 (germline): SGHRS, YFSETQ. The CDR3 consists of 15 residues. V lost 0 bases to trimming and J lost 0 bases, with 4 bases between them. The DNA of the CDR3 is TGCGCCAGCAGCTTGGTAGGCTCTGGGGCCAACGTCCTGACTTTC. It codes for CASSLVGSGANVLTF.

The table lists this clone with a few counts. The CDR3 here is CASSLTGTGDLPRYGYTF. DNA for the CDR3: TGCGCCAGCAGCTTGACCGGGACAGGGGACCTGCCGAGGTATGGCTACACCTTC. The V gene is TRBV5-1, the J gene TRBJ1-2, with 10 nucleotides matching TRBD1. CDR3 length: 18 residues. J lost 5 bases, V lost 1 base, and 14 bases had no gene match. Germline assignment: CDR1 SGHRS and CDR2 YFSETQ.

This clone was detected a few times. The rearrangement uses TRBV5-1 and TRBJ2-6, with TRBD1 matching over 8 bases. The ends lost 4 bases at V and 0 bases at J; junction bases unmatched: 9. Germline V gives CDR1 SGHRS, CDR2 YFSETQ. The CDR3 covers 18 residues. The CDR3 loop reads CASSTRTGSVSGANVLTF. The DNA for the CDR3 is TGCGCCAGCAGCACTCGGACAGGGTCCGTCTCTGGGGCCAACGTCCTGACTTTC.

A few counts support this clone. One junction end does not reproduce the germline sequence, and a read error may be involved. This chain uses TRBV13 with TRBJ1-2; 9 bases agree with TRBD1. This CDR3 region has 12 residues. Germline loops: CDR1 PRHDT, CDR2 FYEKMQ (reference sequence). CDR3 in amino acids: CASSLGTGGYTF. The CDR3 DNA reads TGTGCCAGCAGCCTAGGGACAGGGGGCTACACCTTC.

V gene TRBV7-9 combines with J gene TRBJ1-6; 9 bases map to TRBD1. CDR3 length equals 15 residues. Germline lookup yields CDR1 SEHNR and CDR2 FQNEAQ (reference sequence). Trimming cost V 4 bases and J 5 bases; bases outside gene matches: 3. CDR3 bases: TGTGCCAGCAGCTGGACAGGGGACCATAATTCACCCCTCCACTTT. Residues: CASSWTGDHNSPLHF.

This chain connects TRBV15 to TRBJ2-1; TRBD2 aligns across 8 bases. CDR1 and CDR2 from the germline V gene are LNHNV and YYDKDF (reference sequence). The ends lost 5 bases at V and 7 bases at J; junction bases unmatched: 13. The CDR3 has 16 residues. The CDR3 spells CATSARRAGGRNEQFF. CDR3 sequence (DNA): TGTGCCACCAGCGCCCGAAGGGCGGGGGGTCGAAATGAGCAGTTCTTC. Filled out from reference TRBV15 and TRBJ2-1, the complete variable domain reads DAMVIQNPRYQVTQFGKPVTLSCSQTLNHNVMYWYQQKSSQAPKLLFHYYDKDFNNEADTPDNFQSRRPNTSFCFLDIRSPGLGDTAMYLCATSARRAGGRNEQFFGPGTRLTVL.

The chain carries TRBV5-1 and TRBJ1-5; D unclear. V lost 3 bases and J lost 1, with 5 bases in between. The germline gives CDR1 SGHRS, CDR2 YFSETQ. This CDR3 is 13 amino acids long. The CDR3 DNA reads TGCGCCAGCAGCTCCCACAGCAATCAGCCCCAGCATTTT. Its translation is CASSSHSNQPQHF.

The V gene is TRBV30, the J gene TRBJ1-5, with D tentatively TRBD1 (6 bases). This CDR3 region has 14 residues. Germline CDR1 reads GTSNPN; CDR2 reads SVGIG (reference sequence). Between the trimmed V and J ends, which lost 3 bases and 6 bases, there was a span of 15 bases. CDR3 nucleotide sequence: TGTGCCTGGAGCGGGTTCCAGGGGATTCAGCCCCAGCATTTT. Translation gives CAWSGFQGIQPQHF.

The CDR3 reads CASSLDQGSDTQYF. The CDR3 coding sequence is TGTGCCAGCAGCTTGGATCAGGGGTCAGATACGCAGTATTTT. The chain couples TRBV5-6 to TRBJ2-3; D perhaps matches TRBD1 (6 bases). Germline values: CDR1 SGHDT, CDR2 YYEEEE. The V end was cut by 0 bases, the J end by 4 bases, with 9 bases between. The CDR3 extends over 14 amino acids.

This clone was picked up a small number of times. The J gene is TRBJ1-5, the V gene TRBV30, with D possibly TRBD1 on 5 matching bases. Trimming cost V 1 base and J 0 bases, with 10 bases left between them. The CDR3 is 15 residues long. CDR1 is GTSNPN, CDR2 SVGIG, per germline (reference sequence). The CDR3 loop reads CAWSDGDGSNQPQHF. In DNA form, the CDR3 reads TGTGCCTGGAGTGATGGGGACGGTAGCAATCAGCCCCAGCATTTT.